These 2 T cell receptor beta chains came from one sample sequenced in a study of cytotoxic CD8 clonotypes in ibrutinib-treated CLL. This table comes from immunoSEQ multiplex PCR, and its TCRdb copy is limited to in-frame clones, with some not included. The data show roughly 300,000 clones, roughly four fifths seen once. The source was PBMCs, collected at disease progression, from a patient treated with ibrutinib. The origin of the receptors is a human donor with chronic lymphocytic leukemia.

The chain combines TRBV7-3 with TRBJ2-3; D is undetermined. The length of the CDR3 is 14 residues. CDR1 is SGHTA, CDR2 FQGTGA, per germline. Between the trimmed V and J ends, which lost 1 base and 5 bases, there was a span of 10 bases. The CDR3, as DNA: TGTGCCAGCAGCTTAAAGGGCTGGGGAGATACGCAGTATTTT. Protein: CASSLKGWGDTQYF.

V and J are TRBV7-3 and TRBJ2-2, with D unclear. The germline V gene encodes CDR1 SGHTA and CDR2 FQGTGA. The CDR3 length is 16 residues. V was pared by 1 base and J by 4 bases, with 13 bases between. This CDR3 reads CASSLNGGQITGELFF. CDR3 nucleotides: TGTGCCAGCAGCTTAAATGGCGGCCAAATCACCGGGGAGCTGTTTTTT.